This T cell receptor (beta chain) was recorded in a study of T cells after yellow fever vaccination (dated by TCRdb to about 2019). Background on the whole study: The SMART-Seq v4 Ultra Low Input RNA kit was used to prepare libraries from fractions with low cell numbers. To follow T-cell clones before and after primary and booster YFV17D yellow fever vaccination, bulk TCR alpha and beta repertoires were sequenced over time. Two healthy male donors, one aged 18 to 30 and one aged 30 to 39 years, were included in the cohort. Blood was drawn at multiple timepoints before and after primary and secondary immunization, with bulk PBMC replicates and cell subsets isolated.

This clonotype has more than one count but fewer than ten. Its cognate antigen has yet to be identified. Base qualities are not at hand, and no much larger clone is one base apart. Paper-wide results and their limitations: Most clones expanded after primary vaccination (about 96% of CD4 and 70% to 90% of CD8) were re-detected after the booster, suggesting that broad memory maintenance occurred. Because the study included only a couple of donors, the extent to which the findings can be generalized is limited. Computational filtering was needed because FACS-sorted repertoires could contain abundant contaminating clonotypes from the bulk population. The secondary T-cell response was weaker than the primary response but faster, peaking on day 5 instead of day 15. A small fraction of clonotypes appeared in both the CD4 and CD8 compartments, likely as a result of convergent recombination.

Instrument on record: Illumina NovaSeq 6000. TCR cDNA was synthesized by 5'RACE template switching, which introduced a universal primer site and unique molecular identifiers. Priming of cDNA synthesis was performed from both the TCR alpha and TCR beta constant segments. Library amplification involved two PCR steps, and the second step added sample barcodes and sequencing adapters. Sequencing of libraries was done on Illumina HiSeq 2500 (2x100 bp) or NovaSeq (2x150 bp). As for the authors' bioinformatics: Reads were demultiplexed and collapsed into UMI consensus sequences with MIGEC, and V(D)J alignment was performed with MiXCR. Vaccine-responding clonotypes were defined with edgeR using replicate PBMC samples, requiring FDR below 0.01 and a log2 fold change above 5 up to day 15. Bulk clonotypes were assigned CD4 or CD8 identity according to which sequenced CD4 or CD8 repertoire held them at higher abundance. TCRdb cleaned the public reads at Q25 with fastp, built clones with MiXCR and kept in-frame beta chains. One record per CDR3 amino acid sequence lists the most common genes and DNA. The V and J calls reflect TCRdb's pipeline rather than the authors' work. The sample has about 120,000 distinct CDR3 sequences on record, 7.5% to 10% of them singletons. Approximately 37% of the sample is taken by the ten largest.

The germline V end is reduced by 6 bases and the J end by 4 bases; junction bases left unmatched: 10. Measured from the cysteine to the phenylalanine, the CDR3 is 14 residues long. This entry keeps only the CDR3 DNA: 42 bases, framed from base 1. The germline V gene gives CDR1 as SQVTM and CDR2 as ANQGSEA. The treatment or condition label, read with the paper, signifies: live attenuated yellow fever vaccine strain. A standard Ficoll-Paque protocol was used to isolate PBMCs from peripheral blood. Dynabeads CD4 and CD8 positive selection kits were used to isolate the CD4 and CD8 T-cell fractions. TriZol was used to extract RNA from bulk PBMCs, from CD4 and CD8 fractions, and from dextramer-positive and dextramer-negative fractions.

The chain is made from TRBV29-1 and TRBJ2-7, and TRBD1 aligns with 9 junction nucleotides. This receptor was obtained from a man between 18 and 35 years old who received the YFV17D yellow fever vaccine. Sample: CD8+ T cells sorted from PBMCs, taken on the day of the yellow fever booster vaccination. In nucleotides, the sequence is TGCAGCGTCGATGGGACAGGGAGTGAATACGAGCAGTACTTC. It encodes CSVDGTGSEYEQYF.